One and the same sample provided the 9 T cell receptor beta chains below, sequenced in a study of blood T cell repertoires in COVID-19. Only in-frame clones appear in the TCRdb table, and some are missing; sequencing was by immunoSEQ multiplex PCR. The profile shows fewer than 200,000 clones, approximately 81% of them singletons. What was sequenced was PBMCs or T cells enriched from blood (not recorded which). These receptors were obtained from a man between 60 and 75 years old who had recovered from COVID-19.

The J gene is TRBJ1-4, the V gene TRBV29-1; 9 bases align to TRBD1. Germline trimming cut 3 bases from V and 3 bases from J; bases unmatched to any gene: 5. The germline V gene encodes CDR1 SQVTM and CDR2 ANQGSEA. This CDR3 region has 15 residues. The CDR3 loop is CSVDLQGASNEKLFF. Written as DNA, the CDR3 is TGCAGCGTTGATTTACAGGGGGCTTCTAATGAAAAACTGTTTTTT.

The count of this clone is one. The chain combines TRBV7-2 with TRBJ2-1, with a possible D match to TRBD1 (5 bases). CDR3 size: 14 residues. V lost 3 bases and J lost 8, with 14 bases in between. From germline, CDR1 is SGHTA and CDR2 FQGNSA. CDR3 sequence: CASSFRVATDEQFF. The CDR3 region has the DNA TGTGCCAGCAGCTTCAGGGTGGCGACAGATGAGCAGTTCTTC.

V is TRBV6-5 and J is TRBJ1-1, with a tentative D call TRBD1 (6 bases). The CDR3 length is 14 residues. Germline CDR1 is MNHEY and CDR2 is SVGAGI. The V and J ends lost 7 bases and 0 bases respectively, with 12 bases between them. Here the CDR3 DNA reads TGTGCCAGCAAACCAGGGGATATGAACACTGAAGCTTTCTTT. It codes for CASKPGDMNTEAFF.

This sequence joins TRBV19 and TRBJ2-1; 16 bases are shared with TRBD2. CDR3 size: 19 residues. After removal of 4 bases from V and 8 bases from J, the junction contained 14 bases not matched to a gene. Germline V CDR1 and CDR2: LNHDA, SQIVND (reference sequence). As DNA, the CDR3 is TGTGCCAGTAGTACCCCCGGGACTAGCGGGAGGGCCTTTGTCCATGAGCAGTTCTTC. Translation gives CASSTPGTSGRAFVHEQFF.

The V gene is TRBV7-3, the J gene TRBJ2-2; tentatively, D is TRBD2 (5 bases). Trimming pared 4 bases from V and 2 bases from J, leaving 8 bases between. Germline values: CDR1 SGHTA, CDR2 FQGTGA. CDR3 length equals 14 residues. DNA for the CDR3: TGTGCCAGCAGCTCCAGGACTAACACCGGGGAGCTGTTTTTT. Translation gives CASSSRTNTGELFF.

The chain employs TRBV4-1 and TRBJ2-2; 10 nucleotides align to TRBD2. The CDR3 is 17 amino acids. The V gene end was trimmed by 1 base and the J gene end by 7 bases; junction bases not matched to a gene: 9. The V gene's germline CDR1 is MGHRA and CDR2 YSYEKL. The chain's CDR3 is CASSQVEREGRDGELFF. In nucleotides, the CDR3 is TGCGCCAGCAGCCAAGTGGAGCGGGAGGGCCGAGACGGGGAGCTGTTTTTT.

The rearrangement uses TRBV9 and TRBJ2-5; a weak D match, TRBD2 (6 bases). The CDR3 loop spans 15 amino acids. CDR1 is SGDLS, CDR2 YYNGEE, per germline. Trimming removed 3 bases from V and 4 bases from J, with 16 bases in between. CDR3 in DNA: TGTGCCAGCAGCGCAGTACCGGGACTTTTAGAGACCCAGTACTTC. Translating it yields CASSAVPGLLETQYF. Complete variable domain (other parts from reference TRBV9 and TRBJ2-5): DSGVTQTPKHLITATGQRVTLRCSPRSGDLSVYWYQQSLDQGLQFLIQYYNGEERAKGNILERFSAQQFPDLHSELNLSSLELGDSALYFCASSAVPGLLETQYFGPGTRLLVL.

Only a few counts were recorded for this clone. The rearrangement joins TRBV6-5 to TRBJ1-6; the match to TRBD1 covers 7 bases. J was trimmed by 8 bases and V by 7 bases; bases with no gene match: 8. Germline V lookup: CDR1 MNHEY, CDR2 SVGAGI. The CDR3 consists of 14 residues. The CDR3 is CASTADRAYSPLHF. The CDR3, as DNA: TGTGCCAGCACCGCTGACAGGGCATATTCACCCCTCCACTTT.

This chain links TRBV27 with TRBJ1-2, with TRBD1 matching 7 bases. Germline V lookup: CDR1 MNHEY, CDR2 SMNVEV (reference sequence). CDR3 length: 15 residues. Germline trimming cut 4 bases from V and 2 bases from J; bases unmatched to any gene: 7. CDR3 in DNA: TGTGCCAGCAGTTCCCGGACAGGATTAAACTATGGCTACACCTTC. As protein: CASSSRTGLNYGYTF.